The clone carrying this TCR beta chain showed up just a few times. The antigen is not known. Other DNA sequences in this specimen translate into the identical CDR3. This entry comes from a study of cytomegalovirus exposure and HLA in healthy donors. Study-wide context: A later analysis reported the same platform for the 100 to 150 validation repertoires and the roughly 700 first-cohort repertoires. Points from the study as a whole: Generally TCR sequences proved uncommon, though certain public TCRs appeared in numerous donors. There were a few CMV-associated chains whose specificity for CMV antigens was confirmed in vitro.

Generated by immunoSEQ multiplex PCR, the TCRdb table keeps only in-frame clones and is missing some. The repertoire holds about 360,000 clones, 80% to 90% seen once, with over 0.75% in the top ten. The CDR3 has 13 amino acids. Trimming took off 3 bases at V and 4 bases at J, with 10 bases between the two ends. CDR1 is WNHNN, CDR2 SYGVQD, per germline (reference sequence). Among the 90 to 150 subjects of the validation cohort, separate from the approximately 700-subject first cohort, were the donors. The chain has TRBV10-1 and TRBJ2-7; possible D gene TRBD1, 5 bases. Material: PBMCs. The source is a woman under 30 in good health and CMV-seronegative. CDR3 protein: CASSESRVYEQYF. The CDR3, as DNA: TGCGCCAGCAGTGAAAGCAGGGTATACGAGCAGTACTTC.